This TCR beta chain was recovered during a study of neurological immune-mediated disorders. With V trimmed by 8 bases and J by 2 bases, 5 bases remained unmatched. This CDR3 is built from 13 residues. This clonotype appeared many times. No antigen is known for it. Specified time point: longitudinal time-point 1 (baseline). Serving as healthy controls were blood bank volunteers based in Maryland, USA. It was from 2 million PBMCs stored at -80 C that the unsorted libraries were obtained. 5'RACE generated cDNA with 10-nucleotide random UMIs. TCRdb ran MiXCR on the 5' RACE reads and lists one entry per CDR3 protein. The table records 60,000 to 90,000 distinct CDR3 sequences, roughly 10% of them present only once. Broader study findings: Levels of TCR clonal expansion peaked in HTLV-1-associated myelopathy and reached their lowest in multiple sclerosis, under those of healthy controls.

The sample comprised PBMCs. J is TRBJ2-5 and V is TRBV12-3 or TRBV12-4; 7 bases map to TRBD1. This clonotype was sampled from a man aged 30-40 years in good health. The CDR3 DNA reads TGTGCCAGCGGCCGGACAGGACAAGAGACCCAGTACTTC. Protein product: CASGRTGQETQYF.